The TCR beta chain under discussion was sequenced for a study of T-cell memory formation after mild COVID-19. Study background: Largely, the TCR clusters proved donor specific. Study observations and caveats: From day 15 to 85, contracting clones were balanced between CD4 and CD8, whereas later expanders leaned toward CD4+.

Germline-derived CDR1 and CDR2 are LGHDT and YNNKEL (reference sequence). The CDR3 has 15 residues. The V end lost 4 bases, the J end lost 4 bases, and 16 bases lay between the germline ends. A word on this clonotype: Antigen: not known.

MiXCR, run by TCRdb on the 5' RACE reads, gives a single entry per CDR3 protein. Of hundreds of thousands of distinct CDR3 sequences in the sample, approximately 18% are singletons; the top ten hold 20% to 25%. Input material: PBMCs or a T cell subset sorted from them (not recorded which). The sequence came from a man between 18 and 35 years old who had mild COVID-19 (a few samples of this study predate the infection). Cell type and time point are not known. V is TRBV3-1 and J is TRBJ1-1; tentatively, D is TRBD1 (5 bases). The CDR3 coding sequence is TGTGCCAGCAGCCCAGGGTCCAACCATGGCACTGAAGCTTTCTTT. Protein product: CASSPGSNHGTEAFF.